This T cell receptor beta chain stems from a study of T cells in Graves' hyperthyroidism and ophthalmopathy. General observations from the study: Blood also contained most expanded thyroid clonotypes above 0.001.

With 8 bases clipped from V and 8 bases from J, the junction kept 8 bases outside the gene matches. Germline CDR1 MGHRA, CDR2 YSYEKL. The CDR3 is 13 amino acids. Notes on this clonotype: Its antigen is not identified.

TCR beta CDR3 sequences were amplified from RNA transcripts. The TCR CDR3 first-round RT-PCR relied on the HTBI primer set. Via MiXCR, TCRdb re-called the multiplex PCR reads, giving one row per CDR3 protein. The sample consists of hundreds of thousands of distinct CDR3 sequences, around 15% of them appearing once. Stable hyperthyroidism: no ophthalmopathy progression over 18 months of follow-up. Thyroid ultrasound and orbital computed tomography, with clinical symptoms and serum thyroxine and TRAb, informed diagnoses. This sequence joins TRBV4-1 and TRBJ2-4; 8 nucleotides line up with TRBD2. The sample taken for sequencing was blood. The clonotype originates from a woman younger than 35 with Graves' hyperthyroidism. As DNA, the CDR3 is TGCGCCAGCGCGGGGGGAGGATTAGACATTCAGTACTTC. It is translated as CASAGGGLDIQYF.